This entry describes one T cell receptor beta chain. Antigen: not known. Treated in the United States were all of the participants with HIV. Until DNA extraction, the samples held between 1-10 million cryopreserved PBMC. The data were obtained in a study of long-term antiretroviral therapy in people with HIV. Trimming took off 3 bases at V and 8 bases at J, with 10 bases between the two ends. This CDR3 is built from 12 residues. Germline V gene data show CDR1 as MGHRA and CDR2 as YSYEKL. Whole-study findings and limits: It was observed that HIV repertoires exhibited narrower CDR3 length ranges than controls.

With survey level as its setting, the immunoSEQ assay was v3.0. This table comes from immunoSEQ multiplex PCR, and its TCRdb copy is limited to in-frame clones, with some not included. In the table there are roughly 30,000 clones, 86% of which are singletons. The receptor's source is a woman in her 30s with HIV. The chain uses TRBV4-1 and TRBJ1-2, with a possible D match to TRBD1 (6 bases). The sample here was unsorted PBMCs, taken 0.8 years after starting antiretroviral therapy. CDR3 coding DNA: TGCGCCAGCAGCCACACAGGGCGCGGCTACACCTTC. Its protein is CASSHTGRGYTF.